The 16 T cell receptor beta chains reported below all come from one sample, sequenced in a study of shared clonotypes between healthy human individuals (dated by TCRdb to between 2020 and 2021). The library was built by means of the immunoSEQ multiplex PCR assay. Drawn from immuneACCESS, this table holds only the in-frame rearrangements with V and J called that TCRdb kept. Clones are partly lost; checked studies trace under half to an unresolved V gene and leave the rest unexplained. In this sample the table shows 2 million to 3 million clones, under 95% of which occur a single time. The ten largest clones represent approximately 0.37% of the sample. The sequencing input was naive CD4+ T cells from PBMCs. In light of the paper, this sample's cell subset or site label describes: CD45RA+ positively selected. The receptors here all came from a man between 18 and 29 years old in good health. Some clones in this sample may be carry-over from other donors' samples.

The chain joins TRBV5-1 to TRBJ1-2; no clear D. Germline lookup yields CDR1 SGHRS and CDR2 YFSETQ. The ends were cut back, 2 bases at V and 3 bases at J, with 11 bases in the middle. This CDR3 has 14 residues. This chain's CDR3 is CASSFLGVDYGYTF. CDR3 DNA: TGCGCCAGCAGCTTTCTTGGGGTGGACTATGGCTACACCTTC.

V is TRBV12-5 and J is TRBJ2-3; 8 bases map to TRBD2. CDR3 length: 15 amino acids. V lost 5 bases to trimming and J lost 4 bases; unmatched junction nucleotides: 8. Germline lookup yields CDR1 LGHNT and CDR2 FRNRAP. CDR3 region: CASGPGGVGSDTQYF. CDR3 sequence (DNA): TGTGCTAGTGGTCCCGGGGGGGTCGGCTCAGATACGCAGTATTTT.

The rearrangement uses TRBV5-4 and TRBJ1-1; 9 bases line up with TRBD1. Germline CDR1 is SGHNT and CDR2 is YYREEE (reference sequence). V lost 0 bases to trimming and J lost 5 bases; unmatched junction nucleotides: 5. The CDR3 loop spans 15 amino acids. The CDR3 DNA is TGTGCCAGCAGCTTGGGGGGACAGGGAGATACTGAAGCTTTCTTT. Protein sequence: CASSLGGQGDTEAFF.

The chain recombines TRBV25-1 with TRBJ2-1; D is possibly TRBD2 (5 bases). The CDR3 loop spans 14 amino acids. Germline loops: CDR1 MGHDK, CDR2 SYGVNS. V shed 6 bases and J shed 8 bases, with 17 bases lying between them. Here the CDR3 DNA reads TGTGCCAGCAGCCCTAGCTTCGTGGTGGATGAGCAGTTCTTC. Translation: CASSPSFVVDEQFF.

The CDR3 sequence is CASSLGRGRVMETQYF. As DNA, the CDR3 is TGTGCCAGCAGTTTGGGCCGTGGGAGGGTGATGGAGACCCAGTACTTC. The chain joins TRBV28 to TRBJ2-5; 7 bases map to TRBD2. Germline CDR1 MDHEN, CDR2 SYDVKM. V shed 3 bases, J shed 5 bases, and the junction held 12 bases outside the gene matches. The CDR3 has 16 amino acids.

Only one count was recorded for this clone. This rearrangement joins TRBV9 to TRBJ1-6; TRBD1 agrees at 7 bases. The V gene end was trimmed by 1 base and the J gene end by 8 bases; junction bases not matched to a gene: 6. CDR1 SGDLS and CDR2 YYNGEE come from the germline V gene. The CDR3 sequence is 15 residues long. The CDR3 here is CASSVTGTEHSPLHF. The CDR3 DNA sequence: TGTGCCAGCAGCGTAACCGGGACAGAGCATTCACCCCTCCACTTT.

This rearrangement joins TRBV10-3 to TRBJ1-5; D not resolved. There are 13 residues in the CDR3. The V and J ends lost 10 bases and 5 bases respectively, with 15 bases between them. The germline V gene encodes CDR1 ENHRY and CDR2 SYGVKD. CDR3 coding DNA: TGTGCCAAAGCCCCGAATCGCGATCAGCCCCAGCATTTT. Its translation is CAKAPNRDQPQHF.

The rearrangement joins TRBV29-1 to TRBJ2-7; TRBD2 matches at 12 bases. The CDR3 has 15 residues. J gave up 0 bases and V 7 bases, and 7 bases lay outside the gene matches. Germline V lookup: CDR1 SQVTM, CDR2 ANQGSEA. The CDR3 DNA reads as TGCAGCGCTGGGACTAGCGGGCAAAGCTCCTACGAGCAGTACTTC. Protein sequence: CSAGTSGQSSYEQYF.

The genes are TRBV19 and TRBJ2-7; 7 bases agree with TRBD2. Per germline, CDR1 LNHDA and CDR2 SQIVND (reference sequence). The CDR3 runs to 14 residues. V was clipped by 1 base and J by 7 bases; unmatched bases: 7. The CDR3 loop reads CASSIVAGVGEQYF. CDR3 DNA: TGTGCCAGTAGTATAGTGGCGGGAGTCGGGGAGCAGTACTTC. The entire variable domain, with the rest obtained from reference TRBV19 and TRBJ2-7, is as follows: DGGITQSPKYLFRKEGQNVTLSCEQNLNHDAMYWYRQDPGQGLRLIYYSQIVNDFQKGDIAEGYSVSREKKESFPLTVTSAQKNPTAFYLCASSIVAGVGEQYFGPGTRLTVT.

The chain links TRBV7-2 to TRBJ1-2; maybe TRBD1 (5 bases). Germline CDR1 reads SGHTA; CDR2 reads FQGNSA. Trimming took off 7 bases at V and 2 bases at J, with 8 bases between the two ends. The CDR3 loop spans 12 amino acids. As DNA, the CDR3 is TGTGCCAGCAATTGGGGGAACTATGGCTACACCTTC. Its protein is CASNWGNYGYTF.

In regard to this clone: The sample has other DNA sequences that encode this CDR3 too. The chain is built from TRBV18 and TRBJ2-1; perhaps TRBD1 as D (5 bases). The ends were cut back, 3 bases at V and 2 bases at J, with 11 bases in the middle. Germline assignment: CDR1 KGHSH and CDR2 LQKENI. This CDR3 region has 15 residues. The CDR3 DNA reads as TGTGCCAGCTCACCGAGTCAGGGCCCCTACAATGAGCAGTTCTTC. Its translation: CASSPSQGPYNEQFF.

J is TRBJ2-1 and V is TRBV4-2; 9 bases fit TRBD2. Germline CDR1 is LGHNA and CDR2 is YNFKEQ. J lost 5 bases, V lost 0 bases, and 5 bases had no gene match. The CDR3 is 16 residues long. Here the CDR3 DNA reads TGTGCCAGCAGCCAAGAAAGAGGGACTAGCAACAATGAGCAGTTCTTC. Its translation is CASSQERGTSNNEQFF.

CDR3 loop: CASSPRQVSSGNTIYF. The CDR3, as DNA: TGTGCCAGCAGTCCCCGACAGGTTAGCTCTGGAAACACCATATATTTT. The rearrangement uses TRBV2 and TRBJ1-3; the D gene is possibly TRBD1 (6 bases). V was pared by 5 bases and J by 0 bases, with 14 bases between. The V gene's germline CDR1 is SNHLY and CDR2 FYNNEI. The CDR3 length is 16 residues.

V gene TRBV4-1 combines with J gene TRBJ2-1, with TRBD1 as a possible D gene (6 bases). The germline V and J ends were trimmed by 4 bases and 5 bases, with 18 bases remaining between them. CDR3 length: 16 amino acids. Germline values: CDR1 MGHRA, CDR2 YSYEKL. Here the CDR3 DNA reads TGCGCCAGCAGCCCCGGGACAACAACTGTGGACAATGAGCAGTTCTTC. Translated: CASSPGTTTVDNEQFF.

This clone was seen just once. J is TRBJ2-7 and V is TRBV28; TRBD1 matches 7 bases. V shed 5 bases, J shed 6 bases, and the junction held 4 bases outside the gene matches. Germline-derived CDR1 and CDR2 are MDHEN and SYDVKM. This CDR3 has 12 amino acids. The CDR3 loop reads CASSGPGGEQYF. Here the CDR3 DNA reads TGTGCCAGCAGTGGCCCAGGGGGCGAGCAGTACTTC.

This CDR3 reads CASSLTPNGELFF. For the CDR3, the DNA is TGTGCCAGCAGTCTTACACCGAACGGGGAGCTGTTTTTT. The chain joins TRBV11-3 to TRBJ2-2; D gene unclear. The CDR3 is made up of 13 amino acids. Germline CDR1 and CDR2: SGHNT and YENEEA. V lost 6 bases, J lost 7 bases, and 12 bases lay in between.